This is a list of T cell receptor beta chains from one sample in a study of beta chain features in type 1 diabetes. This table comes from immunoSEQ multiplex PCR, and its TCRdb copy is limited to in-frame clones, with some not included. The sample yields around 690,000 clones, 9.5% to 15% seen once. Material: naive CD4+ T cells from blood. The receptor source for this set is a man aged 25-45 years with type 1 diabetes. Each CDR3 is given with its conserved first and last residue. Fields, in order: CDR3 DNA, CDR3 protein, clone size, D gene, J gene, V gene. The D gene is left open where the match is weak. Size is omitted from some rows. Given values are once, few, many or a class for expanded clones.

DNA: TGTGCCAGCAGCCGGGACTATAATTCACCCCTCCACTTT; CDR3: CASSRDYNSPLHF; size: -; D: -; J: TRBJ1-6; V: TRBV7-9
DNA: TGTGCCAGCAGCGTGGGACAGGGGTATTCGCCCCTCCACTTT; CDR3: CASSVGQGYSPLHF; size: few; D: TRBD1; J: TRBJ1-6; V: TRBV9
DNA: TGTGCCAGCAGCCAGGGGATGAGCTCCTACAATGAGCAGTTCTTC; CDR3: CASSQGMSSYNEQFF; size: few; D: -; J: TRBJ2-1; V: TRBV9
DNA: TGCGCCAGCAGTCTGTTGGGGGCGAGACAAACGACCTACGAGCAGTACTTC; CDR3: CASSLLGARQTTYEQYF; size: -; D: -; J: TRBJ2-7; V: TRBV23-1
DNA: TGTGCCAGCAGCCAAGAGGGGGACGGGACAGGGCTTTCACCCCTCCACTTT; CDR3: CASSQEGDGTGLSPLHF; size: -; D: TRBD1; J: TRBJ1-6; V: TRBV4-2
DNA: TGTGCCAGCAGCGTTGAGAAGGGAACGGGCGCCGGGGAGCTGTTTTTT; CDR3: CASSVEKGTGAGELFF; size: few; D: -; J: TRBJ2-2; V: TRBV9
DNA: TGTGCCAGCAGCTCGGGGGGGGCAGGGAACCAAGAGACCCAGTACTTC; CDR3: CASSSGGAGNQETQYF; size: -; D: TRBD2; J: TRBJ2-5; V: TRBV5-4
DNA: TGTGCCAGCAGCTTGGGGGGCGCATCCAATGAGCAGTTCTTC; CDR3: CASSLGGASNEQFF; size: -; D: -; J: TRBJ2-1; V: TRBV5-6
DNA: TGTGCCAGCTCACCTGTGACTAGCGGGGACCAAGAGACCCAGTACTTC; CDR3: CASSPVTSGDQETQYF; size: few; D: TRBD2; J: TRBJ2-5; V: TRBV18
DNA: TGTGCCAGCAGCTTAGCTAGCGGGGCCACCTACGAGCAGTACTTC; CDR3: CASSLASGATYEQYF; size: few; D: TRBD2; J: TRBJ2-7; V: TRBV7-2